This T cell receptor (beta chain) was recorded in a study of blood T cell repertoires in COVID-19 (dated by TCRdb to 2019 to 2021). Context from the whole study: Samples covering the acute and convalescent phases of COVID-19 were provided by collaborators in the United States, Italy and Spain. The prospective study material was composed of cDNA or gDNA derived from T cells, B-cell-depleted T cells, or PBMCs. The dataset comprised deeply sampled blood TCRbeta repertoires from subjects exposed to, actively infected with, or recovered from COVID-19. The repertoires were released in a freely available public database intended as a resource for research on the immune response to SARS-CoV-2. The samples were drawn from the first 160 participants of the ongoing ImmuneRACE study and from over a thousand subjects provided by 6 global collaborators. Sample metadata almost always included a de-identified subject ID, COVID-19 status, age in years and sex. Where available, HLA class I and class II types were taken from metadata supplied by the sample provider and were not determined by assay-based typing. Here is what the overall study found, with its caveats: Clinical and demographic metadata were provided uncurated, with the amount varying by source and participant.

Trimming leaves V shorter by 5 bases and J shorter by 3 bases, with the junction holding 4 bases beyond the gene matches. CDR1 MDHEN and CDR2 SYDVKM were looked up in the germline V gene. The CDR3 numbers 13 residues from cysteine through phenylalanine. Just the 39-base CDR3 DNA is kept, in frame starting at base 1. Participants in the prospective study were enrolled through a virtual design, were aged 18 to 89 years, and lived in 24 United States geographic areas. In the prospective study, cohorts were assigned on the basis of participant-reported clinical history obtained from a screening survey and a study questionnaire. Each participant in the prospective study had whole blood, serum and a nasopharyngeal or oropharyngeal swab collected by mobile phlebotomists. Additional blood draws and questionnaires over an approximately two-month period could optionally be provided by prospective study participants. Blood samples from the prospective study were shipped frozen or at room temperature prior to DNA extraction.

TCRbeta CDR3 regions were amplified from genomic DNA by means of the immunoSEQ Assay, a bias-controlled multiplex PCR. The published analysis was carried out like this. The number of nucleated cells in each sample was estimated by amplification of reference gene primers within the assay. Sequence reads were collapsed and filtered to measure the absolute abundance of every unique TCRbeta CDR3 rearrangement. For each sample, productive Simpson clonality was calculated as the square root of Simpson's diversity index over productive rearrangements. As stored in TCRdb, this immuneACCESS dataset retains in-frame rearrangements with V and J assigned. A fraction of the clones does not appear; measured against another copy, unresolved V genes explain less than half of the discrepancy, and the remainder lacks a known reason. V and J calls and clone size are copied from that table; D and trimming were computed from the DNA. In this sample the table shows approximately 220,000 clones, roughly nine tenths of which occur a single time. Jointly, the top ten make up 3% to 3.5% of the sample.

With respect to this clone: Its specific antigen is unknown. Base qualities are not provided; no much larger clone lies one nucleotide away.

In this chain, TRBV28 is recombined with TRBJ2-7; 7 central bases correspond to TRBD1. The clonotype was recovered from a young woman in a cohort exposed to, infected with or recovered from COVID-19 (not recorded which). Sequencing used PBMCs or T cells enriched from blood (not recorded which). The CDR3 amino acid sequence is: CASSTTGIYEQYF. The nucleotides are TGTGCCAGCAGTACGACAGGGATCTACGAGCAGTACTTC.